This T cell receptor beta chain is drawn from a study of identical twins. The CDR3 has 13 amino acids. V was clipped by 4 bases and J by 4 bases, with 10 bases between them. Germline CDR1 MNHNS, CDR2 SASEGT. The donor group consisted entirely of healthy Caucasians. TCRdb reprocessed the 5' RACE reads via MiXCR and lists one record per CDR3 protein. The top ten clones hold 0.27% of a sample with roughly 1,500,000 distinct CDR3 sequences, about 32% of them seen once. This TCR derives from a newborn girl in good health. Sequencing was carried out using cord blood. The rearrangement links TRBV6-1 to TRBJ1-2, with no clear D. The CDR3 DNA reads as TGTGCCAGCAGTGTGGAGCATGGCTATGGCTACACCTTC. It translates to CASSVEHGYGYTF.